Listed below are T cell receptor beta chains from one sample, sequenced in a study of blood T cell repertoires in COVID-19. TCRdb's copy holds only in-frame clones and misses some; the assay was immunoSEQ multiplex PCR. The sample has fewer than 300,000 clones, 88% seen once. What was sequenced was peripheral blood. These receptors were obtained from a man in his sixties who had recovered from COVID-19. Both conserved end residues are part of each CDR3. A D gene is named only where the DNA matches it firmly. Size is stated for part of the rows, as once, few or many counts, or as a class when the clone is expanded.

v_call: TRBV11-1; clone_size: .; j_call: TRBJ1-1; d_call: TRBD1; cdr3_nt: TGTGCCAGCAGCAGGGACAGGGCGAGGGGTGACGCTTTCTTT; cdr3_aa: CASSRDRARGDAFF
v_call: TRBV12-5; clone_size: .; j_call: TRBJ2-5; d_call: TRBD1; cdr3_nt: TGTGCTAGTGGCCAGGGACAGAGGGAGACCCAGTACTTC; cdr3_aa: CASGQGQRETQYF
v_call: TRBV5-6; clone_size: .; j_call: TRBJ1-2; d_call: .; cdr3_nt: TGTGCCAGCAGCGATACAGGGTATGGCTACACCTTC; cdr3_aa: CASSDTGYGYTF
v_call: TRBV7-2; clone_size: once; j_call: TRBJ1-1; d_call: TRBD1; cdr3_nt: TGTGCCAGCAGCTTAGCGCTCGGACAGGGTTCGAACACTGAAGCTTTCTTT; cdr3_aa: CASSLALGQGSNTEAFF
v_call: TRBV7-2; clone_size: .; j_call: TRBJ2-3; d_call: .; cdr3_nt: TGTGCCAGCAGCACCCGACTGCGCGGGGGCACAGATACGCAGTATTTT; cdr3_aa: CASSTRLRGGTDTQYF
v_call: TRBV6-2/TRBV6-3; clone_size: .; j_call: TRBJ2-1; d_call: .; cdr3_nt: TGTGCCAGCAGTTACGGGGGGGCCTCGGGCAATGAGCAGTTCTTC; cdr3_aa: CASSYGGASGNEQFF
v_call: TRBV12-3/TRBV12-4; clone_size: .; j_call: TRBJ1-1; d_call: TRBD1; cdr3_nt: TGTGCCAGCAGTCCGCATGGACAGGGCTATGCTTTCTTT; cdr3_aa: CASSPHGQGYAFF
v_call: TRBV9; clone_size: .; j_call: TRBJ1-3; d_call: .; cdr3_nt: TGTGCCAGCAGCGCAGAACAGGGATCTGGAAACACCATATATTTT; cdr3_aa: CASSAEQGSGNTIYF
v_call: TRBV4-2; clone_size: few; j_call: TRBJ1-2; d_call: .; cdr3_nt: TGTGCCAGCAGCCAAGATCGACAAAGGGGCTATGGCTACACCTTC; cdr3_aa: CASSQDRQRGYGYTF
v_call: TRBV5-4; clone_size: .; j_call: TRBJ2-3; d_call: TRBD2; cdr3_nt: TGTGCCAGCAGCCAGACAGGGACTAGCGGGGGGGGCTTCGCAGATACGCAGTATTTT; cdr3_aa: CASSQTGTSGGGFADTQYF
v_call: TRBV19; clone_size: .; j_call: TRBJ1-1; d_call: .; cdr3_nt: TGTGCCAGTAGTTATAAGTGGACTCCCGCCGAAGCTTTCTTT; cdr3_aa: CASSYKWTPAEAFF
v_call: TRBV7-9; clone_size: .; j_call: TRBJ1-4; d_call: .; cdr3_nt: TGTGCCACTTTCCCCGCAACTAATGAAAAACTGTTTTTT; cdr3_aa: CATFPATNEKLFF
v_call: TRBV6-2/TRBV6-3; clone_size: .; j_call: TRBJ1-5; d_call: .; cdr3_nt: TGTGCCAGCAGTTACGAGGACGGGAGCGGTCAGCCCCAGCATTTT; cdr3_aa: CASSYEDGSGQPQHF
v_call: TRBV6-5; clone_size: .; j_call: TRBJ1-1; d_call: .; cdr3_nt: TGTGCCAGCAGTCCCTTGGGGGGTACTGAAGCTTTCTTT; cdr3_aa: CASSPLGGTEAFF
v_call: TRBV11-2; clone_size: .; j_call: TRBJ1-6; d_call: .; cdr3_nt: TGTGCCAGCAGCGTCCAGGGAGGGACGCTGAATTCACCCCTCCACTTT; cdr3_aa: CASSVQGGTLNSPLHF
v_call: TRBV6-5; clone_size: .; j_call: TRBJ1-5; d_call: TRBD1; cdr3_nt: TGTGCCAGCAGTTTCCGGACAGGGGATCAGCCCCAGCATTTT; cdr3_aa: CASSFRTGDQPQHF
v_call: TRBV4-1; clone_size: .; j_call: TRBJ2-3; d_call: TRBD2; cdr3_nt: TGCGCCAGCAGCCAAGAGTGGGCCGGCGGCGGGGGGGGTGGAGATACGCAGTATTTT; cdr3_aa: CASSQEWAGGGGGGDTQYF
v_call: TRBV29-1; clone_size: .; j_call: TRBJ2-5; d_call: .; cdr3_nt: TGCAGCGGGGACACGGGAGGGACCCAGTACTTC; cdr3_aa: CSGDTGGTQYF
v_call: TRBV30; clone_size: .; j_call: TRBJ1-3; d_call: .; cdr3_nt: TGTGCCTGGAGTGTTTCCAGGACACCACGTTCACTCATCTCTGGAAACACCATATATTTT; cdr3_aa: CAWSVSRTPRSLISGNTIYF
v_call: TRBV5-1; clone_size: .; j_call: TRBJ1-4; d_call: .; cdr3_nt: TGCGCCAGCAGCTTATCCTCAGGTCCTAATGAAAAACTGTTTTTT; cdr3_aa: CASSLSSGPNEKLFF
v_call: TRBV6-5; clone_size: .; j_call: TRBJ1-2; d_call: .; cdr3_nt: TGTGCCAGCAGTCAGGGGCCCGATGGACGGGGCTACACCTTC; cdr3_aa: CASSQGPDGRGYTF
v_call: TRBV5-6; clone_size: .; j_call: TRBJ2-7; d_call: TRBD2; cdr3_nt: TGTGCCAGCACGGGGACTAGCGGGCGGCCTACTACTCACTACGAGCAGTACTTC; cdr3_aa: CASTGTSGRPTTHYEQYF
v_call: TRBV14; clone_size: once; j_call: TRBJ2-1; d_call: TRBD1; cdr3_nt: TGTGCCAGCAGCAGGGGGCGCGGATACAATGAGCAGTTCTTC; cdr3_aa: CASSRGRGYNEQFF
v_call: TRBV4-2; clone_size: .; j_call: TRBJ2-3; d_call: TRBD2; cdr3_nt: TGTGCCAGCAGCCAAGACGATCTAGCGGCACAACGCACAGATACGCAGTATTTT; cdr3_aa: CASSQDDLAAQRTDTQYF
v_call: TRBV19; clone_size: .; j_call: TRBJ1-2; d_call: .; cdr3_nt: TGTGCCAGTAGTATTGACAGAAACTATGGCTACACCTTC; cdr3_aa: CASSIDRNYGYTF
v_call: TRBV6-6; clone_size: once; j_call: TRBJ2-1; d_call: TRBD2; cdr3_nt: TGTGCCAGCAGTTACTCCACTAGCGACAATGAGCAGTTCTTC; cdr3_aa: CASSYSTSDNEQFF
v_call: TRBV3-1/TRBV3-2; clone_size: .; j_call: TRBJ2-5; d_call: TRBD2; cdr3_nt: TGTGCCAGCAGCCAGGACCCTCTAGCGGACGAACAAGAGACCCAGTACTTC; cdr3_aa: CASSQDPLADEQETQYF
v_call: TRBV9; clone_size: .; j_call: TRBJ1-4; d_call: .; cdr3_nt: TGTGCCAGTCAATTTAACATGGAGGGATTAAATGAAAAACTGTTTTTT; cdr3_aa: CASQFNMEGLNEKLFF
v_call: TRBV7-2; clone_size: .; j_call: TRBJ1-3; d_call: .; cdr3_nt: TGTGCCAGCAGCCCCCCCCTCGTCTCTGGAAACACCATATATTTT; cdr3_aa: CASSPPLVSGNTIYF
v_call: TRBV7-6; clone_size: .; j_call: TRBJ2-3; d_call: TRBD1; cdr3_nt: TGTGCCAGCAGCTCCGGGACAGGGTCTAGCACAGATACGCAGTATTTT; cdr3_aa: CASSSGTGSSTDTQYF
v_call: TRBV5-1; clone_size: .; j_call: TRBJ2-5; d_call: TRBD1; cdr3_nt: TGCGCCAGCAGCCCGGGACAGGGCCAAAGAGAGACCCAGTACTTC; cdr3_aa: CASSPGQGQRETQYF
v_call: TRBV6-4; clone_size: .; j_call: TRBJ1-5; d_call: .; cdr3_nt: TGTGCCAGCAGTGCTAATAGCAATCAGCCCCAGCATTTT; cdr3_aa: CASSANSNQPQHF
v_call: TRBV5-1; clone_size: once; j_call: TRBJ2-3; d_call: TRBD2; cdr3_nt: TGCGCCAGCAGCACGGCTAGCGGGGGGGCCCGTGGAGATACGCAGTATTTT; cdr3_aa: CASSTASGGARGDTQYF
v_call: TRBV5-6; clone_size: .; j_call: TRBJ1-2; d_call: TRBD1; cdr3_nt: TGTGCCAGCAGCTTCCGGGACAGGGTTCTTGGCTACACCTTC; cdr3_aa: CASSFRDRVLGYTF
v_call: TRBV9; clone_size: few; j_call: TRBJ1-5; d_call: TRBD1; cdr3_nt: TGTGCCAGCTCCAAGGGGGCTGATAGCAATCAGCCCCAGCATTTT; cdr3_aa: CASSKGADSNQPQHF
v_call: TRBV7-9; clone_size: .; j_call: TRBJ2-3; d_call: TRBD2; cdr3_nt: TGTGCCAGCAACCTAGCGGGGGGGCCAGATACGCAGTATTTT; cdr3_aa: CASNLAGGPDTQYF
v_call: TRBV5-5; clone_size: .; j_call: TRBJ2-5; d_call: TRBD2; cdr3_nt: TGTGCCAGCAGCTTGGGGGGACTAGCGGTGTACCAAGAGACCCAGTACTTC; cdr3_aa: CASSLGGLAVYQETQYF
v_call: TRBV6-5; clone_size: few; j_call: TRBJ1-5; d_call: .; cdr3_nt: TGTGCCAGCAAGAAACAGGGTCATCGCCAGCCCCAGCATTTT; cdr3_aa: CASKKQGHRQPQHF
v_call: TRBV7-3; clone_size: .; j_call: TRBJ1-2; d_call: .; cdr3_nt: TGTGCCAGCAGCCCCAACAGGGCTAACTATGGCTACACCTTC; cdr3_aa: CASSPNRANYGYTF
v_call: TRBV5-1; clone_size: .; j_call: TRBJ2-2; d_call: .; cdr3_nt: TGCGCCAGCAGCTTCGGGCAGGGAAACACCGGGGAGCTGTTTTTT; cdr3_aa: CASSFGQGNTGELFF
v_call: TRBV18; clone_size: many; j_call: TRBJ2-7; d_call: .; cdr3_nt: TGTGCCAGTGAAGAGGGGGGGCTACCCTACGAGCAGTACTTC; cdr3_aa: CASEEGGLPYEQYF
v_call: TRBV7-6; clone_size: .; j_call: TRBJ2-1; d_call: TRBD2; cdr3_nt: TGTGCCAGCAGCTTGAGTAGCGGGGGGGCAAGCTCCTACAATGAGCAGTTCTTC; cdr3_aa: CASSLSSGGASSYNEQFF
v_call: TRBV11-2; clone_size: .; j_call: TRBJ2-7; d_call: TRBD1; cdr3_nt: TGTGCCAGCAGCCCGGGACAGGGGGTCGACGAGCAGTACTTC; cdr3_aa: CASSPGQGVDEQYF
v_call: TRBV7-8; clone_size: .; j_call: TRBJ2-3; d_call: TRBD2; cdr3_nt: TGTGCCAGCAGCCCCTTTCAGGGTAGCGGGGGCACAGATACGCAGTATTTT; cdr3_aa: CASSPFQGSGGTDTQYF
v_call: TRBV11-1; clone_size: .; j_call: TRBJ2-6; d_call: .; cdr3_nt: TGTGCCAGCAGCTCGGGAGTCTCTGGGGCCAACGTCCTGACTTTC; cdr3_aa: CASSSGVSGANVLTF
v_call: TRBV5-1; clone_size: .; j_call: TRBJ2-3; d_call: TRBD2; cdr3_nt: TGCGCCAGCAGCTTGGACGGGCGGGGGAGCACAGATACGCAGTATTTT; cdr3_aa: CASSLDGRGSTDTQYF
v_call: TRBV4-1; clone_size: .; j_call: TRBJ1-1; d_call: .; cdr3_nt: TGCGCCAGCAGCCCAACAAGGGGGGGTGAAGCTTTCTTT; cdr3_aa: CASSPTRGGEAFF
v_call: TRBV12-3/TRBV12-4; clone_size: .; j_call: TRBJ2-2; d_call: TRBD1; cdr3_nt: TGTGCCAGCACCCACAGGGGGGGGGAGCTGTTTTTT; cdr3_aa: CASTHRGGELFF
v_call: TRBV7-9; clone_size: .; j_call: TRBJ2-7; d_call: .; cdr3_nt: TGTGCCAGCAGCTTAAAGAGCTCCTACGAGCAGTACTTC; cdr3_aa: CASSLKSSYEQYF
v_call: TRBV18; clone_size: .; j_call: TRBJ2-5; d_call: .; cdr3_nt: TGTGCCAGCTCACCACCTGGCAGGCTAGTGCAGCGGGCATCTAAAGAGACCCAGTACTTC; cdr3_aa: CASSPPGRLVQRASKETQYF
v_call: TRBV6-5; clone_size: .; j_call: TRBJ1-6; d_call: TRBD1; cdr3_nt: TGTGCCAGCAGAACTTCCGTTGGACAGGGTGTCCTCCACTTT; cdr3_aa: CASRTSVGQGVLHF
v_call: TRBV6-1; clone_size: .; j_call: TRBJ2-7; d_call: TRBD1; cdr3_nt: TGTGCCAGCAGTGACCGGGACAGAAAGACCTACGAGCAGTACTTC; cdr3_aa: CASSDRDRKTYEQYF
v_call: TRBV7-8; clone_size: .; j_call: TRBJ1-6; d_call: .; cdr3_nt: TGTGCCAGCAGCTTAGGGAGGGTTCCGCCAAATTCACCCCTCCACTTT; cdr3_aa: CASSLGRVPPNSPLHF
v_call: TRBV5-1; clone_size: .; j_call: TRBJ2-7; d_call: .; cdr3_nt: TGCGCCAGCAGCGCGATGACAGGCGGCTCCTACGAGCAGTACTTC; cdr3_aa: CASSAMTGGSYEQYF
v_call: TRBV4-2; clone_size: .; j_call: TRBJ1-3; d_call: .; cdr3_nt: TGTGCCAGCAGCCAACGCCAGGGCTCTGGAAACACCATATATTTT; cdr3_aa: CASSQRQGSGNTIYF
v_call: TRBV30; clone_size: once; j_call: TRBJ1-5; d_call: .; cdr3_nt: TGTGCCTGGAGTGTGGATTTTGGGGGCATTTCACGGGATCAGCCCCAGCATTTT; cdr3_aa: CAWSVDFGGISRDQPQHF
v_call: TRBV7-6; clone_size: .; j_call: TRBJ2-2; d_call: .; cdr3_nt: TGTGCCAGCAGTTCTACGGACAGACAGTTTACCACCGGGGAGCTGTTTTTT; cdr3_aa: CASSSTDRQFTTGELFF